Listed here is a single T cell receptor beta chain. The target antigen is unknown. The entry originates in a study of T cells after posttransplantation cyclophosphamide. Overall study findings and caveats: Donor-recipient repertoire similarity was low at 1-2 months, rising over year one. Recipient CMV seropositivity and CMV reactivation strongly tracked TRB clonality.

CDR3 size: 15 residues. From germline, CDR1 is LNHDA and CDR2 SQIVND (reference sequence). V was clipped by 2 bases and J by 1 base; unmatched bases: 3. The table came from immunoSEQ multiplex PCR; TCRdb's copy has only in-frame clones and leaves some out. This table holds some 64,000 clones, roughly 95% found once. This sequence originates from a woman aged 25 to 39 in good health and a related stem cell transplant donor. This chain connects TRBV19 to TRBJ2-3, with TRBD2 identical over 7 bases. The sequenced sample consisted of PBMCs. CDR3 in amino acids: CASSIQSGGTDTQYF. In DNA form, the CDR3 reads TGTGCCAGTAGTATACAGAGCGGGGGCACAGATACGCAGTATTTT.